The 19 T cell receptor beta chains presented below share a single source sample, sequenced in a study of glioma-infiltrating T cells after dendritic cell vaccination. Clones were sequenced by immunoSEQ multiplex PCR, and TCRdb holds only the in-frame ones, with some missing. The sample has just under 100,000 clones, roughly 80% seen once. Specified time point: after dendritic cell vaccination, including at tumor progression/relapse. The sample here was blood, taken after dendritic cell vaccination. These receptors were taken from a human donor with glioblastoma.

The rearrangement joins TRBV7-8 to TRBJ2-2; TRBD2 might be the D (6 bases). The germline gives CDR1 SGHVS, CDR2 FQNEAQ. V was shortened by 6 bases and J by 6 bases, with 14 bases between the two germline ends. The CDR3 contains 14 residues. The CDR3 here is CASRGPSVAGELFF. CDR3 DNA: TGTGCCAGCAGGGGCCCTAGCGTCGCCGGGGAGCTGTTTTTT.

The CDR3 protein is CASGQGVSREQFF. Here the CDR3 DNA reads TGTGCCAGCGGACAGGGGGTTTCACGTGAGCAGTTCTTC. V gene TRBV7-2 combines with J gene TRBJ2-1; 10 positions agree with TRBD1. Germline loops: CDR1 SGHTA, CDR2 FQGNSA. J lost 9 bases, V lost 8 bases, and 7 bases had no gene match. The CDR3 has 13 amino acids.

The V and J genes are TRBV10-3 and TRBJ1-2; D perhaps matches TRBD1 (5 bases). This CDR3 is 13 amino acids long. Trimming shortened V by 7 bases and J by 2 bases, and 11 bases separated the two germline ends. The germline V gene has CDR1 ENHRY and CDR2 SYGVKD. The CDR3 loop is CAIKTVGNYGYTF. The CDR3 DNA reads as TGTGCCATCAAGACAGTCGGAAACTATGGCTACACCTTC.

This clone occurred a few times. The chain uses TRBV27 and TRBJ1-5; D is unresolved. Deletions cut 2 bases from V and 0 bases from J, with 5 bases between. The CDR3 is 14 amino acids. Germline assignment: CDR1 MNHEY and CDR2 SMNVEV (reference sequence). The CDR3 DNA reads TGTGCCAGCAGTTTACGTATTAGCAATCAGCCCCAGCATTTT. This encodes CASSLRISNQPQHF.

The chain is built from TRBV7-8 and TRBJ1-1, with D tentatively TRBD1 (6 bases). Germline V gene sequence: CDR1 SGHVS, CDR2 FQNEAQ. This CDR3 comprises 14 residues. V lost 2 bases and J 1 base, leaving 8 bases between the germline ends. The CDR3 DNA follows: TGTGCCAGCAGCTTACAGGGGAGGAACACTGAAGCTTTCTTT. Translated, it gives CASSLQGRNTEAFF.

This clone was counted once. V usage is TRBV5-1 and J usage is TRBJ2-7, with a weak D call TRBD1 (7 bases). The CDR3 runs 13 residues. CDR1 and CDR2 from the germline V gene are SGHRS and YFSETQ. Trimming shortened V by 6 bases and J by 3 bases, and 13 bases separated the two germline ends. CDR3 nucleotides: TGCGCCAGCAACCCTCAGGGGGGCTACGAGCAGTACTTC. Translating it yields CASNPQGGYEQYF.

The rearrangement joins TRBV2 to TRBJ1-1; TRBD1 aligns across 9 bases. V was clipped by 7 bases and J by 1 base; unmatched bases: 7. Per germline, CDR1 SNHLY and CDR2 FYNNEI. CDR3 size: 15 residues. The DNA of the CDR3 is TGTGCCAGCAAAGGAGGACAGGGGTGGAACACTGAAGCTTTCTTT. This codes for CASKGGQGWNTEAFF. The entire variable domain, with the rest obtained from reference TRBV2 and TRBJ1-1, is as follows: EPEVTQTPSHQVTQMGQEVILRCVPISNHLYFYWYRQILGQKVEFLVSFYNNEISEKSEIFDDQFSVERPDGSNFTLKIRSTKLEDSAMYFCASKGGQGWNTEAFFGQGTRLTVV.

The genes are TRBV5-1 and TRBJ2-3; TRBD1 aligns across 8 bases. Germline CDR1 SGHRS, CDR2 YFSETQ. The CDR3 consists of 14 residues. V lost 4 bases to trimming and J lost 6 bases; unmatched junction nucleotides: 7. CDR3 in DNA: TGCGCCAGCAGCCCAGGGGGCGCAGGGGATACGCAGTATTTT. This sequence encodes CASSPGGAGDTQYF.

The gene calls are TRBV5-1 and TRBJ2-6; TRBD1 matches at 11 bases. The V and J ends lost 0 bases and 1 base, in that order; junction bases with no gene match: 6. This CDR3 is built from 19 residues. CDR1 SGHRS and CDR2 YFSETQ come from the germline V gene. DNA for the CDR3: TGCGCCAGCAGCTTGGGAGGGACAGGGGGACCATCTGGGGCCAACGTCCTGACTTTC. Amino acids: CASSLGGTGGPSGANVLTF. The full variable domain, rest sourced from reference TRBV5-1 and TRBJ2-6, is KAGVTQTPRYLIKTRGQQVTLSCSPISGHRSVSWYQQTPGQGLQFLFEYFSETQRNKGNFPGRFSGRQFSNSRSEMNVSTLELGDSALYLCASSLGGTGGPSGANVLTFGAGSRLTVL.

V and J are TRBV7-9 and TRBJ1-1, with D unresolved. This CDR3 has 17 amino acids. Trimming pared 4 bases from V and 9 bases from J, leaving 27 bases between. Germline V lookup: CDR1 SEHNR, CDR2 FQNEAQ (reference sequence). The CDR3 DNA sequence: TGTGCCAGCAGCTCCCCGGGAGAGAAACGAACCGGGAAGAAAGCTTTCTTT. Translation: CASSSPGEKRTGKKAFF.

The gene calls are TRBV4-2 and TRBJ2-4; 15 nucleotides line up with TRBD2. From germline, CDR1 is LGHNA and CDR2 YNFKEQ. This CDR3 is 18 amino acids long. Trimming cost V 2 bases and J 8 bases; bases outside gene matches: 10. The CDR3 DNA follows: TGTGCCAGCAGCCAACGCAGGGGGACTAGCGGGGGGTGGGACATTCAGTACTTC. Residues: CASSQRRGTSGGWDIQYF.

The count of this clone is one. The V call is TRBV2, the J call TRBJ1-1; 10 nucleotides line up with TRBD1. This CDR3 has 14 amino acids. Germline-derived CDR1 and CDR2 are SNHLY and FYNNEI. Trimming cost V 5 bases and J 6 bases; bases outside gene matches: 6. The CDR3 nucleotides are TGTGCCAGCAGTAGACAGGGGGCAGGGTCTGAAGCTTTCTTT. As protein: CASSRQGAGSEAFF.

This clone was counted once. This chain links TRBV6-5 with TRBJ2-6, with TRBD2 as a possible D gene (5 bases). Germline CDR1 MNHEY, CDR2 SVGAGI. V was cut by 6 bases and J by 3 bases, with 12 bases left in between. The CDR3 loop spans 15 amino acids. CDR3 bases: TGTGCCAGCAGCTCCCTAGCAGGTGGGGCCAACGTCCTGACTTTC. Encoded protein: CASSSLAGGANVLTF.

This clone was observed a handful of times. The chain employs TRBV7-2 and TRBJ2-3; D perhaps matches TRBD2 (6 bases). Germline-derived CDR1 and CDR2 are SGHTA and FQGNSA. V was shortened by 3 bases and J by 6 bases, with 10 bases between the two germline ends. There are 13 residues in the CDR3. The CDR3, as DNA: TGTGCCAGCAGCTTCTGGGGGGAGGATACGCAGTATTTT. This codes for CASSFWGEDTQYF.

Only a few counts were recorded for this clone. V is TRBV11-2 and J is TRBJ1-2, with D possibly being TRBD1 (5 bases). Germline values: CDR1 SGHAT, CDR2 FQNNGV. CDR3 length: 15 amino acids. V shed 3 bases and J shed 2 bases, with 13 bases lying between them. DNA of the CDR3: TGTGCCAGCAGCTTGCGGGGGGGGTGGAACTATGGCTACACCTTC. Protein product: CASSLRGGWNYGYTF.

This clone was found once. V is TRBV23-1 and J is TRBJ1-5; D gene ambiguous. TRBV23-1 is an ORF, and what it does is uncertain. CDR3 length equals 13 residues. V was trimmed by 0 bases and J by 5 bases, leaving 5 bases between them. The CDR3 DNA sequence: TGCGCCAGCAGTCAATCCGGGGATCAGCCCCAGCATTTT. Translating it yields CASSQSGDQPQHF.

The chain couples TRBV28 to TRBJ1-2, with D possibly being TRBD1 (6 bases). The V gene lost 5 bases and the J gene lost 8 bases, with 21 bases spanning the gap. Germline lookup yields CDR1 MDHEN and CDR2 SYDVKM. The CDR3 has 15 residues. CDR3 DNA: TGTGCCAGCAGTACATACACGTGGGGGCCCAGGGGCTACACCTTC. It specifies CASSTYTWGPRGYTF.

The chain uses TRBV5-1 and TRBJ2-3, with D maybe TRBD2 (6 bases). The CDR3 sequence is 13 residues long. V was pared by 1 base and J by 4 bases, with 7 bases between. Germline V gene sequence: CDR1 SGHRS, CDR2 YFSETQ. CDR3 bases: TGCGCCAGCAGCTTGCCTAGCGCAGATACGCAGTATTTT. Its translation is CASSLPSADTQYF.

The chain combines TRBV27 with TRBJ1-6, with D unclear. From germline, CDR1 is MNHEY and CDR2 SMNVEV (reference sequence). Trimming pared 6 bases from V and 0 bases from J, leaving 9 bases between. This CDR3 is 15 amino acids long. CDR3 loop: CASRDGSSYNSPLHF. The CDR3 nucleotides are TGTGCCAGCAGGGACGGGAGCTCCTATAATTCACCCCTCCACTTT.